The source of this TCR beta chain is a study of T cell clonotyping in hematopoietic cell transplantation. Study-level points and caveats: Without cell sorting, CD4 versus CD8 contributions remain unresolved.

V lost 2 bases and J lost 0, with 11 bases in between. Germline CDR1 and CDR2: SGHTA and FQGNSA. This CDR3 is 15 amino acids long. To note about this clone: Its antigen remains unidentified.

The assay was immunoSEQ multiplex PCR, and TCRdb's table has in-frame clones only and misses some. In the table there are approximately 41,000 clones, about 85% of which are singletons. Time point noted: recipient sample about 28 days before transplant, after cytoreduction. The origin of this receptor is a man in his fifties or sixties with acute myeloid leukemia. Some clones in this sample may be carry-over from other donors' samples. This specimen consisted of peripheral blood mononuclear cells, obtained before stem cell transplant. The V gene is TRBV7-2, the J gene TRBJ2-7; unclear D gene. The CDR3 sequence: CASSLSPVASYEQYF. CDR3 DNA: TGTGCCAGCAGCTTATCTCCAGTTGCCTCCTACGAGCAGTACTTC.